This is a list of T cell receptor beta chains from one sample in a study of blood T cell repertoires in COVID-19. Produced via immunoSEQ multiplex PCR; TCRdb's table is partial and in-frame only. The top ten hold under 7.5% of the sample, which has 100,000 or so clones, approximately 92% seen once. The sequenced material came from peripheral blood. The receptors shown here come from an older woman with active COVID-19. The CDR3 runs from the conserved cysteine through the conserved F or W. The D gene is left open where the match is weak. Not all rows give a size; the values are once, few, many and, for expanded clones, a class.

D gene: TRBD1; J gene: TRBJ1-5; clone size: -; CDR3 length: 13; V gene: TRBV9; CDR3 DNA: TGTGCCAGCAGCGAGGGGGACAGGCAGCCCCAGCATTTT; CDR3 protein: CASSEGDRQPQHF
D gene: -; J gene: TRBJ2-2; clone size: -; CDR3 length: 13; V gene: TRBV9; CDR3 DNA: TGTGCCAGCAGCGTAAGATTTGGGGCGGAGCTGTTTTTT; CDR3 protein: CASSVRFGAELFF
D gene: TRBD2; J gene: TRBJ2-7; clone size: -; CDR3 length: 15; V gene: TRBV3-1/TRBV3-2; CDR3 DNA: TGTGCCAGCAGCCAAATAGCGGGGAGCTCCTACGAGCAGTACTTC; CDR3 protein: CASSQIAGSSYEQYF
D gene: -; J gene: TRBJ2-2; clone size: -; CDR3 length: 15; V gene: TRBV2; CDR3 DNA: TGTGCCAGCAAACGACAGGGTGGAGGGACCGGGGAGCTGTTTTTT; CDR3 protein: CASKRQGGGTGELFF
D gene: TRBD1; J gene: TRBJ1-1; clone size: -; CDR3 length: 16; V gene: TRBV9; CDR3 DNA: TGTGCCAGCAGCAAAGAGGGGGCACGAATGAACACTGAAGCTTTCTTT; CDR3 protein: CASSKEGARMNTEAFF
D gene: TRBD1; J gene: TRBJ1-6; clone size: -; CDR3 length: 15; V gene: TRBV4-2; CDR3 DNA: TGTGCCAGCAGCCAAGGGGGACAGTATAATTCACCCCTCCACTTT; CDR3 protein: CASSQGGQYNSPLHF
D gene: TRBD1; J gene: TRBJ1-2; clone size: -; CDR3 length: 15; V gene: TRBV27; CDR3 DNA: TGTGCCAGCAGTTTCGGTCCCGGGACAGGGATCGGCTACACCTTC; CDR3 protein: CASSFGPGTGIGYTF
D gene: -; J gene: TRBJ2-5; clone size: -; CDR3 length: 15; V gene: TRBV18; CDR3 DNA: TGTGCCAGCTCACCACCCCTATCAGGGAAAGAGACCCAGTACTTC; CDR3 protein: CASSPPLSGKETQYF
D gene: -; J gene: TRBJ2-5; clone size: -; CDR3 length: 13; V gene: TRBV11-3; CDR3 DNA: TGTGCCAGCAGCTTAGCGGGTTTGGAGACCCAGTACTTC; CDR3 protein: CASSLAGLETQYF
D gene: -; J gene: TRBJ2-3; clone size: once; CDR3 length: 14; V gene: TRBV28; CDR3 DNA: TGTGCCAGCAGTTCCTCGGGAAGTGGTGGGACGCAGTATTTT; CDR3 protein: CASSSSGSGGTQYF
D gene: TRBD2; J gene: TRBJ2-1; clone size: once; CDR3 length: 15; V gene: TRBV30; CDR3 DNA: TGTGCCTGGAGTGTAAACAGCGGGGGGTACAATGAGCAGTTCTTC; CDR3 protein: CAWSVNSGGYNEQFF
D gene: -; J gene: TRBJ1-2; clone size: -; CDR3 length: 15; V gene: TRBV4-2; CDR3 DNA: TGTGCCAGCAGCCAAGACCTGGGGGCAAGCTATGGCTACACCTTC; CDR3 protein: CASSQDLGASYGYTF
D gene: TRBD1; J gene: TRBJ1-2; clone size: -; CDR3 length: 16; V gene: TRBV6-6; CDR3 DNA: TGTGCCAGCAGCTACGGCAGGGTAGGACAGGGTGATGGCTACACCTTC; CDR3 protein: CASSYGRVGQGDGYTF
D gene: -; J gene: TRBJ2-1; clone size: -; CDR3 length: 15; V gene: TRBV7-2; CDR3 DNA: TGTGCCAGCAGCCCGTGGGGGGAGAGGACCAATGAGCAGTTCTTC; CDR3 protein: CASSPWGERTNEQFF
D gene: TRBD1; J gene: TRBJ1-2; clone size: -; CDR3 length: 15; V gene: TRBV28; CDR3 DNA: TGTGCCAGCAACCGACCCGGGACAGCTAAGGATGGCTACACCTTC; CDR3 protein: CASNRPGTAKDGYTF
D gene: -; J gene: TRBJ1-5; clone size: -; CDR3 length: 13; V gene: TRBV28; CDR3 DNA: TGTGCCAGCAACCGGGATCAGGTACAGCCCCAGCATTTT; CDR3 protein: CASNRDQVQPQHF
D gene: TRBD1; J gene: TRBJ2-7; clone size: -; CDR3 length: 14; V gene: TRBV4-1; CDR3 DNA: TGCGCCAGCAGCCATGGCAGGGGGACCTACGAGCAGTACTTC; CDR3 protein: CASSHGRGTYEQYF
D gene: -; J gene: TRBJ2-1; clone size: -; CDR3 length: 14; V gene: TRBV4-1; CDR3 DNA: TGCGCCAGCAGCCACCAGACAGGAACCAATGAGCAGTTCTTC; CDR3 protein: CASSHQTGTNEQFF
D gene: TRBD1; J gene: TRBJ2-7; clone size: -; CDR3 length: 16; V gene: TRBV3-1/TRBV3-2; CDR3 DNA: TGTGCCAGCAGCCATTCCCCGGGACAGGGCGCCTACGAGCAGTACTTC; CDR3 protein: CASSHSPGQGAYEQYF
D gene: TRBD1; J gene: TRBJ2-5; clone size: -; CDR3 length: 14; V gene: TRBV30; CDR3 DNA: TGTGCCTGGAGTGGGGGACAGGGGTTCGAGACCCAGTACTTC; CDR3 protein: CAWSGGQGFETQYF
D gene: TRBD1; J gene: TRBJ2-1; clone size: -; CDR3 length: 14; V gene: TRBV6-5; CDR3 DNA: TGTGCCAGCAGCACGACAGGGGGGCCCAATGAGCAGTTCTTC; CDR3 protein: CASSTTGGPNEQFF
D gene: -; J gene: TRBJ1-2; clone size: -; CDR3 length: 13; V gene: TRBV28; CDR3 DNA: TGTGCCAGCAGTTTTGGGCAAGGCCAGGGCTACACCTTC; CDR3 protein: CASSFGQGQGYTF
D gene: TRBD1; J gene: TRBJ2-7; clone size: -; CDR3 length: 14; V gene: TRBV30; CDR3 DNA: TGTGCCTGGAGTGTACTGGGACAGGCCTCCGAGCAGTACTTC; CDR3 protein: CAWSVLGQASEQYF
D gene: TRBD1; J gene: TRBJ2-2; clone size: -; CDR3 length: 15; V gene: TRBV5-1; CDR3 DNA: TGCGCCAGCAGCTCCGACAGGGCGAACACCGGGGAGCTGTTTTTT; CDR3 protein: CASSSDRANTGELFF
D gene: -; J gene: TRBJ1-5; clone size: -; CDR3 length: 13; V gene: TRBV15; CDR3 DNA: TGTGCCACCAGCGGGGGGGTCGGTCAGCCCCAGCATTTT; CDR3 protein: CATSGGVGQPQHF